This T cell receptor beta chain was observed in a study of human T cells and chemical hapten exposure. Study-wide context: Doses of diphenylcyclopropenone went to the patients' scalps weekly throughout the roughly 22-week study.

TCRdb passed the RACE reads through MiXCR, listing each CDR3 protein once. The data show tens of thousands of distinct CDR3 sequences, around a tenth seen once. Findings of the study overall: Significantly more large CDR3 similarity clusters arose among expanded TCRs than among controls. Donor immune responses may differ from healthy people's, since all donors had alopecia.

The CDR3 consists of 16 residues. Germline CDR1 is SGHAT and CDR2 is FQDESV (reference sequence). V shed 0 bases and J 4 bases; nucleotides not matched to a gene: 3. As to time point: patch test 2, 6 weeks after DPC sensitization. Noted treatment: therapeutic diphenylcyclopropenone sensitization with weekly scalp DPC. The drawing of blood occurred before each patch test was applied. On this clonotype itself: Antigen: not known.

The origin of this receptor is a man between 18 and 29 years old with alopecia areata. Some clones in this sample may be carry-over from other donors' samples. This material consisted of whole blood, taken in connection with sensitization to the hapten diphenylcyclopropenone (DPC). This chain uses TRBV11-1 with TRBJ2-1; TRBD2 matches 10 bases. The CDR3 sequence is CASSLAGTSDYNEQFF. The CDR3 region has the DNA TGTGCCAGCAGCTTAGCCGGGACTAGCGATTACAATGAGCAGTTCTTC.